This T cell receptor beta chain was retrieved from a study of monozygotic twins with inflammatory bowel disease. Findings of the study overall: A single strong clonotype or signal linked to IBD was not supported.

Through template switching, UMIs that included a 6-nucleotide sample barcode were added. One entry per CDR3 protein, without DNA, is what TCRdb gives after re-calling the 5' RACE reads. Its listing shows around 230,000 distinct CDR3 sequences. Whole blood that had not undergone T cell sorting provided the isolated total RNA. About this clonotype: Its matching antigen is unknown.

This CDR3 spans 15 amino acids. Germline V gene lookup returns CDR1 SGHRS and CDR2 YFSETQ. The sequenced sample was blood. The V call is TRBV5-1, the J call TRBJ1-2; as DNA is missing, the TRBD1 call by TCRdb cannot be tested. The receptor was derived from a human donor with ulcerative colitis or Crohn's disease, or a healthy co-twin of an affected twin (not recorded which). CDR3 residues: CASSPRTGGEDGYTF. Full variable domain (missing parts from reference TRBV5-1 and TRBJ1-2): KAGVTQTPRYLIKTRGQQVTLSCSPISGHRSVSWYQQTPGQGLQFLFEYFSETQRNKGNFPGRFSGRQFSNSRSEMNVSTLELGDSALYLCASSPRTGGEDGYTFGSGTRLTVV.